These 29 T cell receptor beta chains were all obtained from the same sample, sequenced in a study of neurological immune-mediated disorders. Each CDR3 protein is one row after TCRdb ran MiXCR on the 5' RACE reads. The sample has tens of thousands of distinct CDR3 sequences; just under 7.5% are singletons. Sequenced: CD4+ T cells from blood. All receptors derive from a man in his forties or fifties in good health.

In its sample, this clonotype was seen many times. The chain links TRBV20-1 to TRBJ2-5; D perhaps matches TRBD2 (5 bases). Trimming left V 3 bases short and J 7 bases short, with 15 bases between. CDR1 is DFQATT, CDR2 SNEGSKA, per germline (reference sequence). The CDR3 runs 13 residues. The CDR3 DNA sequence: TGCAGTGCTAGTGACCCGGTGAGCGGGACCCAGTACTTC. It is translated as CSASDPVSGTQYF.

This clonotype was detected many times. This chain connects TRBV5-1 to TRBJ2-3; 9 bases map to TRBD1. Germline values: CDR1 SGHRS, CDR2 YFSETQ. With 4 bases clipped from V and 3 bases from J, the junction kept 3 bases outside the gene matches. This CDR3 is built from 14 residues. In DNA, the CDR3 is TGCGCCAGCAGCGCCGGGACAGGGACAGATACGCAGTATTTT. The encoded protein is CASSAGTGTDTQYF.

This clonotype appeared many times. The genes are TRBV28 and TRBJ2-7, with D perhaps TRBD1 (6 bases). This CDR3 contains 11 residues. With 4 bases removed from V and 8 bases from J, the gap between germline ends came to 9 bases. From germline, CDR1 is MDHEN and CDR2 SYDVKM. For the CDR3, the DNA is TGTGCCAGCAGTTCACAGGGAAAGCAGTACTTC. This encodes CASSSQGKQYF.

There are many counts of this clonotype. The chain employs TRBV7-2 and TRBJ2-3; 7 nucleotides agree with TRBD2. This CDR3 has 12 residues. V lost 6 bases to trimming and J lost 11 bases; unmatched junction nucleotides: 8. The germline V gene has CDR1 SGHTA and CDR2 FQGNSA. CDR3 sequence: CASSLSGLEQYF. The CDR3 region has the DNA TGTGCCAGCAGTCTATCCGGACTAGAGCAGTATTTT.

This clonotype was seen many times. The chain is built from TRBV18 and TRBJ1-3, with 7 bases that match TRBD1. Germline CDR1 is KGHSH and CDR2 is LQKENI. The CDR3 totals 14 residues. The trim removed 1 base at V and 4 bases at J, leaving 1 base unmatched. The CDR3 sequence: CASSPLDRGNTIYF. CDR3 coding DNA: TGTGCCAGCTCACCACTGGACAGGGGAAACACCATATATTTT.

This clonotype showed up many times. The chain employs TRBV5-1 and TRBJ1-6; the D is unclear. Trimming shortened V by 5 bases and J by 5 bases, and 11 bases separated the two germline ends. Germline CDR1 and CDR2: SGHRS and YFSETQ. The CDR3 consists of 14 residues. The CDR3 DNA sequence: TGCGCCAGCAGTGGGAGGGCCGATAATTCACCCCTCCACTTT. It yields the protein CASSGRADNSPLHF.

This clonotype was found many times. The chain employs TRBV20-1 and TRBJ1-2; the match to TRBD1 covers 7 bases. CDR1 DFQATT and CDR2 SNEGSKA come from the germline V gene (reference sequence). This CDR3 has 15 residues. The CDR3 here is CSAKEGARWSGGYTF. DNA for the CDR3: TGCAGCGCCAAGGAGGGGGCGCGGTGGTCCGGCGGCTACACCTTC.

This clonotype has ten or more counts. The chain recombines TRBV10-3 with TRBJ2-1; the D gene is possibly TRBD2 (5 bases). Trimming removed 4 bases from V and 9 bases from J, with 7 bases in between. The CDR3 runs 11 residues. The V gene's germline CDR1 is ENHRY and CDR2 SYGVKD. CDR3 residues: CAISGGAEQFF. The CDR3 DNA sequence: TGTGCCATCAGTGGGGGAGCTGAGCAGTTCTTC.

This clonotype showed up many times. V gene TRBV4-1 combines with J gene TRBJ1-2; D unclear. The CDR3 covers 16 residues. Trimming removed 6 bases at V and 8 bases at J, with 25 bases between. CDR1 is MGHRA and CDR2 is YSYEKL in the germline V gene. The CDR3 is CASRPTTGSLKRGYTF. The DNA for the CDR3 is TGCGCCAGCAGACCCACAACCGGGTCCCTTAAGCGGGGCTACACCTTC.

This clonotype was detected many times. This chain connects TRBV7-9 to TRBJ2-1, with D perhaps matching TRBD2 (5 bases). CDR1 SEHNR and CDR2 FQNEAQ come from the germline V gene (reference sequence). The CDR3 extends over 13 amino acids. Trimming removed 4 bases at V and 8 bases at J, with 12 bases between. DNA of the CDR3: TGTGCCAGCAGCTCGTGGAGTAGCGATGAGCAGTTCTTC. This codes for CASSSWSSDEQFF.

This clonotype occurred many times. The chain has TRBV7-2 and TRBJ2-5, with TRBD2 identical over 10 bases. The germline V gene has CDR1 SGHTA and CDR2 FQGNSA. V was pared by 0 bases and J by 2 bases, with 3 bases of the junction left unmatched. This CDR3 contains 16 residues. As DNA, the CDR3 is TGTGCCAGCAGCTTAGCGATAGCGGGAGGACAAGAGACCCAGTACTTC. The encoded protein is CASSLAIAGGQETQYF. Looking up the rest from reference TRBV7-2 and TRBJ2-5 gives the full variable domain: GAGVSQSPSNKVTEKGKDVELRCDPISGHTALYWYRQSLGQGLEFLIYFQGNSAPDKSGLPSDRFSAERTGGSVSTLTIQRTQQEDSAVYLCASSLAIAGGQETQYFGPGTRLLVL.

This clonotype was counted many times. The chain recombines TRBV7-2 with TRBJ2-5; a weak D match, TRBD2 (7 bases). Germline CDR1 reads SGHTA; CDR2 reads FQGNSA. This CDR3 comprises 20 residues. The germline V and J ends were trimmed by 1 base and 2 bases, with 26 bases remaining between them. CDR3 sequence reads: CASSLVGIWRGPSGQETQYF. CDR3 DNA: TGTGCCAGCAGCTTAGTCGGTATATGGCGGGGGCCCAGTGGGCAAGAGACCCAGTACTTC.

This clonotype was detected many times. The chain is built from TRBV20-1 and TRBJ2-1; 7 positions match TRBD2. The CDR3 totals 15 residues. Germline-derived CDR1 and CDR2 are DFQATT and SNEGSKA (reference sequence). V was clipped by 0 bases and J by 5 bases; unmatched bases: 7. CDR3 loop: CSARDGGRIDNEQFF. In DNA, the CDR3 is TGCAGTGCTAGAGATGGCGGGAGAATCGACAATGAGCAGTTCTTC.

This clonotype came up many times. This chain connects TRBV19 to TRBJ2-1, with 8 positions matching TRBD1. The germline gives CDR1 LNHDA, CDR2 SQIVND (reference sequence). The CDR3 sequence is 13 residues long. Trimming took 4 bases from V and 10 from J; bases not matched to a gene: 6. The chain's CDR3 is CASSTGQVGEQFF. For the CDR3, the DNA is TGTGCCAGTAGTACGGGACAGGTCGGAGAGCAGTTCTTC. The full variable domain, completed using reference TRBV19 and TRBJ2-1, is DGGITQSPKYLFRKEGQNVTLSCEQNLNHDAMYWYRQDPGQGLRLIYYSQIVNDFQKGDIAEGYSVSREKKESFPLTVTSAQKNPTAFYLCASSTGQVGEQFFGPGTRLTVL.

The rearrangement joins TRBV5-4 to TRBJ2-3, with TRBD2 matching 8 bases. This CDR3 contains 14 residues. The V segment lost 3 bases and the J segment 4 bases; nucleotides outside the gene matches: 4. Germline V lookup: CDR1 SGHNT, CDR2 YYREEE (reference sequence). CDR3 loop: CASSYGTRPDTQYF. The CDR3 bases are TGTGCCAGCAGCTACGGGACTAGACCAGATACGCAGTATTTT.

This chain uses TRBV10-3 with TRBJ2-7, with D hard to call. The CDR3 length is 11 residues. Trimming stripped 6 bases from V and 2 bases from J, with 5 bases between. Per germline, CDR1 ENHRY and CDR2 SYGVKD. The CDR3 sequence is CAISETYEQYF. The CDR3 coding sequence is TGTGCCATCAGCGAGACCTACGAGCAGTACTTC.

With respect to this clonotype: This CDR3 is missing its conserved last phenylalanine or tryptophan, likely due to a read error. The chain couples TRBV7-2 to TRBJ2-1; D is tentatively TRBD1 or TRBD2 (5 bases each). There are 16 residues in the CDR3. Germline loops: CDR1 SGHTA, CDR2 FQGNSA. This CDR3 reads CANSPSAGARYNEQFS. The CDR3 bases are TGTGCCAACAGCCCGAGCGCCGGGGCAAGGTACAATGAGCAGTTCTCC.

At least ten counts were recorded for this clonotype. CDR3: CASSLDPFYEQYF. In DNA, the CDR3 is TGTGCCAGCAGCTTGGACCCATTCTACGAGCAGTACTTC. The genes are TRBV7-2 and TRBJ2-7; D remains ambiguous. The germline V and J ends were trimmed by 3 bases and 3 bases, with 9 bases remaining between them. This CDR3 contains 13 residues. Germline lookup yields CDR1 SGHTA and CDR2 FQGNSA. Full variable domain (remainder filled in from reference TRBV7-2 and TRBJ2-7): GAGVSQSPSNKVTEKGKDVELRCDPISGHTALYWYRQSLGQGLEFLIYFQGNSAPDKSGLPSDRFSAERTGGSVSTLTIQRTQQEDSAVYLCASSLDPFYEQYFGPGTRLTVT.

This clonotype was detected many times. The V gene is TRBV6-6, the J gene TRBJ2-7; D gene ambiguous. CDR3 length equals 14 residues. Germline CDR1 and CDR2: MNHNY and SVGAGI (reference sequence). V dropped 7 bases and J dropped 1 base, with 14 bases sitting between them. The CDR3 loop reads CASIEATRSYEQYF. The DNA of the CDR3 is TGTGCCAGCATTGAGGCGACTCGATCCTACGAGCAGTACTTC.

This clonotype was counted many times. The CDR3 DNA is TGCGCCAGCAGCTACGGGGGAGTCTCCTACGAGCAGTACTTC. This codes for CASSYGGVSYEQYF. The chain is built from TRBV5-1 and TRBJ2-7; the D gene is possibly TRBD2 (6 bases). Germline V gives CDR1 SGHRS, CDR2 YFSETQ. The CDR3 sequence is 14 residues long. Trimming left V 3 bases short and J 0 bases short, with 10 bases between. The complete variable domain, with remaining parts taken from reference TRBV5-1 and TRBJ2-7, reads KAGVTQTPRYLIKTRGQQVTLSCSPISGHRSVSWYQQTPGQGLQFLFEYFSETQRNKGNFPGRFSGRQFSNSRSEMNVSTLELGDSALYLCASSYGGVSYEQYFGPGTRLTVT.

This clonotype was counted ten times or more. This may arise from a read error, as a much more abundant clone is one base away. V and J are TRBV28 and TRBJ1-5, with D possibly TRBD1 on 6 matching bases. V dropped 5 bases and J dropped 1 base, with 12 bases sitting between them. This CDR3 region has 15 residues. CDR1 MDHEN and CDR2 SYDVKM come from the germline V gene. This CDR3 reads CASSPRGASNQPQHF. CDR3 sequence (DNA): TGTGCCAGCAGTCCCCGGGGGGCAAGCAATCAGCCCCAGCATTTT.

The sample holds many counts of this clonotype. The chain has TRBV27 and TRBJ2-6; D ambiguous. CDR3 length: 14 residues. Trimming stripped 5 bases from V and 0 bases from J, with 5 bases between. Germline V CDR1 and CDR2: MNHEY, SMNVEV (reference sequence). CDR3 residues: CASSPYSGANVLTF. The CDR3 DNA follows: TGTGCCAGCAGTCCATACTCTGGGGCCAACGTCCTGACTTTC.

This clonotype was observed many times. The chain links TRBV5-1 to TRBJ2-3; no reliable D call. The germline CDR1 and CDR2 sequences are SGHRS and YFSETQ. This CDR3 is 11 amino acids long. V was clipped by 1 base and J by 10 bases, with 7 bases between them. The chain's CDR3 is CASSLSGAQYF. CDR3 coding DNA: TGCGCCAGCAGCTTGTCGGGCGCGCAGTATTTT.

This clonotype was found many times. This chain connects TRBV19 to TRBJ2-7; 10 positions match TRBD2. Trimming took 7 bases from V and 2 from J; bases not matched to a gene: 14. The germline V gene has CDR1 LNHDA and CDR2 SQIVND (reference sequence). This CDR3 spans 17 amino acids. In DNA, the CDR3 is TGTGCCAGTAAGGCTAGCGGGAGCCCCCACCCCGCCTACGAGCAGTACTTC. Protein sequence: CASKASGSPHPAYEQYF.

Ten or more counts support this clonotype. The CDR3 DNA reads TGTGCCAGCGATACCTATGGCGGGGAGGAAATTCCTGCCCCCGTTCCCCCGGGGGGGTCGTACTTC. This encodes CASDTYGGEEIPAPVPPGGSYF. The chain is built from TRBV4-2 and TRBJ2-7; TRBD2 matches at 8 bases. Trimming removed 8 bases from V and 12 bases from J; junction bases left unmatched: 42. Germline V CDR1 and CDR2: LGHNA, YNFKEQ. The CDR3 sequence is 22 residues long.

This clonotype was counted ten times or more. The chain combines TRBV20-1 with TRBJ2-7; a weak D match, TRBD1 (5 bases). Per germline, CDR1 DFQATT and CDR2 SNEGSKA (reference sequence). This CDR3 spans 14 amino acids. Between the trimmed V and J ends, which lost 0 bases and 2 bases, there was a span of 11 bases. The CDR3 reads CSARDLTGTYEQYF. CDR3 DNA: TGCAGTGCTAGAGATCTTACAGGTACCTACGAGCAGTACTTC.

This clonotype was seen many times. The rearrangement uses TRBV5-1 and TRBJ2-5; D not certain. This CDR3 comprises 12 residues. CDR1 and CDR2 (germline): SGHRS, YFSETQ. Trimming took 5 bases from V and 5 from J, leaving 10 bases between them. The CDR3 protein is CASRLNRETQYF. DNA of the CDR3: TGCGCCAGCAGGCTTAATCGGGAGACCCAGTACTTC.

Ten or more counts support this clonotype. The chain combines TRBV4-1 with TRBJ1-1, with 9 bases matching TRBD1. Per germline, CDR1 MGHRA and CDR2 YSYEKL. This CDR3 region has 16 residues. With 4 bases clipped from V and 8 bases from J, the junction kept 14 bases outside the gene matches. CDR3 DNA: TGCGCCAGCAGCCGAGAACCGGGACAGGGCGTGAGGGAAGCTTTCTTT. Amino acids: CASSREPGQGVREAFF.

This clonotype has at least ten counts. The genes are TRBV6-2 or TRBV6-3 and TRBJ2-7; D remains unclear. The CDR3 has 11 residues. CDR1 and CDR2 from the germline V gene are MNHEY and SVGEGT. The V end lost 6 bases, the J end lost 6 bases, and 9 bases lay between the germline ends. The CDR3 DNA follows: TGTGCCAGCAGCTACACGGGCGAGCAGTACTTC. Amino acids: CASSYTGEQYF.